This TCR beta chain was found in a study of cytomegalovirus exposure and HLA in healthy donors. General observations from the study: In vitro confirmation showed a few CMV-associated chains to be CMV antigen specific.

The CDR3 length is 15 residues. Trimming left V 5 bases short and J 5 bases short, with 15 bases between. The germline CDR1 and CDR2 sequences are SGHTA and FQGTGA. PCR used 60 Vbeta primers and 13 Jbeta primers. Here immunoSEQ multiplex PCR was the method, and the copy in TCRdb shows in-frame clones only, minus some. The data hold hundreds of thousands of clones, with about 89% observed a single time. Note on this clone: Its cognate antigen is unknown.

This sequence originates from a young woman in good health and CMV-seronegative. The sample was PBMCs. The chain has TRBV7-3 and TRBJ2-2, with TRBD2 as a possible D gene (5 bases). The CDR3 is CASSLNAGETGELFF. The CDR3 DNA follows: TGTGCCAGCAGCCTAAACGCGGGTGAAACCGGGGAGCTGTTTTTT.